The rows below give T cell receptor beta chains drawn from one sample of a study of T cell changes during pregnancy in multiple sclerosis. The method was immunoSEQ multiplex PCR; TCRdb's version includes in-frame clones alone and lacks a portion of them. The sample has roughly 97,000 clones, approximately 90% seen once. This material consisted of peripheral blood, taken in the second trimester of pregnancy. The origin of the receptors is a female donor in good health, enrolled as a control in a pregnancy study. Both conserved end residues are part of each CDR3. Each record gives: V gene, J gene, D gene, clone size, CDR3 length, CDR3 DNA, CDR3 protein. D genes are given only for firm matches. Clone sizes are given selectively: once, few, many, or a class where the clone is expanded.

TRBV27	TRBJ1-1	-	-	12	TGTGCCAGCAGTTTATTAGGAGGGGCTGCTTTCTTT	CASSLLGGAAFF
TRBV11-2	TRBJ1-1	-	-	16	TGTGCCAGCAGCTTAGGCTGGGCCACTCCTGGCACTGAAGCTTTCTTT	CASSLGWATPGTEAFF
TRBV14	TRBJ1-2	TRBD1	-	13	TGTGCCAGCAGCTTCACAGGGGATGCTGGCTACACCTTC	CASSFTGDAGYTF
TRBV27	TRBJ1-1	-	-	11	TGTGCCAGCAGTTTATTCGGGAGAGCTTTCTTT	CASSLFGRAFF
TRBV28	TRBJ2-2	TRBD1	-	16	TGTGCCAGCAGTTTAGAGGACAGGGGGCTTAGCGGGGAGCTGTTTTTT	CASSLEDRGLSGELFF
TRBV29-1	TRBJ1-4	-	-	13	TGCAGCGTTGAAGTCCAGGGCTATGAAAAACTGTTTTTT	CSVEVQGYEKLFF
TRBV18	TRBJ2-6	TRBD1	-	18	TGTGCCAGCTCACCCCCGGGACAGGGCCTCTCTGGGGCCAACGTCCTGACTTTC	CASSPPGQGLSGANVLTF
TRBV5-1	TRBJ2-7	TRBD1	-	15	TGCGCCAGCAGCCCACGGACAGGGAATCTCTACGAGCAGTACTTC	CASSPRTGNLYEQYF
TRBV2	TRBJ1-2	TRBD1	once	15	TGTGCCAGCAGAGTACAGGGGGCTAGAGACTATGGCTACACCTTC	CASRVQGARDYGYTF
TRBV6-1	TRBJ1-1	-	once	13	TGTGCCACTAGGGGGGGGCGCGGCACTGAAGCTTTCTTT	CATRGGRGTEAFF
TRBV25-1	TRBJ2-7	-	-	12	TGTGCCCCCCGAGAGTATCCCTACGAGCAGTACTTC	CAPREYPYEQYF
TRBV5-4	TRBJ2-7	-	-	14	TGTGCCAGCAGCTTTCCAGGGGAACTCTACGAGCAGTACTTC	CASSFPGELYEQYF
TRBV19	TRBJ1-2	-	-	15	TGTGCCAGTAGTAGTAAAATGGCAGGGTACTATGGCTACACCTTC	CASSSKMAGYYGYTF
TRBV2	TRBJ1-5	-	once	13	TGTGCCAGCGGAAGACAAAGCAATCAGCCCCAGCATTTT	CASGRQSNQPQHF
TRBV10-1	TRBJ1-2	-	-	14	TGCGCCAGCACCTTACGACAGGCCACGTATGGCTACACCTTC	CASTLRQATYGYTF
TRBV5-4	TRBJ2-7	TRBD1	-	15	TGTGCCAGCAGCTATTGGCAGGGGGCGAGGGACGAGCAGTACTTC	CASSYWQGARDEQYF
TRBV5-5	TRBJ2-6	TRBD1	-	17	TGTGCCAGCACCCTCCCCGGGACAGCCTCTGGGGCCAACGTCCTGACTTTC	CASTLPGTASGANVLTF
TRBV28	TRBJ1-2	-	-	13	TGTGCCAGCAGATTATCGGGGGGGTATGGCTACACCTTC	CASRLSGGYGYTF
TRBV28	TRBJ1-5	-	-	15	TGTGCCAGCAGGGCCGGAGGGGCAGGCAATCAGCCCCAGCATTTT	CASRAGGAGNQPQHF
TRBV9	TRBJ2-1	TRBD2	-	18	TGTGCCAGCAGCGAACGTCCCTCCGGGACTAGCACGACGGATGAGCAGTTCTTC	CASSERPSGTSTTDEQFF
TRBV5-1	TRBJ2-2	TRBD1	-	15	TGCGCCAGCAGCCCGGACAGGGGGCGCGCCGGGGAGCTGTTTTTT	CASSPDRGRAGELFF
TRBV4-1	TRBJ1-5	-	-	14	TGCGCCAGCAGCCGCGGGGACAGCAATCAGCCCCAGCATTTT	CASSRGDSNQPQHF
TRBV19	TRBJ2-1	-	-	12	TGTGCCAGTAGTATAGATGGGGGGAACCAGTTCTTC	CASSIDGGNQFF
TRBV7-9	TRBJ1-1	TRBD1	-	17	TGTGCCAGCAGCTTGGGGACAGGGGGCAAATTGAACACTGAAGCTTTCTTT	CASSLGTGGKLNTEAFF
TRBV18	TRBJ2-5	-	-	15	TGTGCCAGCTCACCGACCATGAGGCGGCAAGAGACCCAGTACTTC	CASSPTMRRQETQYF